One and the same sample provided the 26 T cell receptor beta chains below, sequenced in a study of T cell responses to AZD1222 COVID-19 vaccine. Data came from immunoSEQ multiplex PCR; TCRdb stores just in-frame clones and leaves some out. The table lists more than 150,000 clones, around nine tenths of them singletons, with over 1.2% in the top ten. The specimen was peripheral blood, collected 28 days after the second AZD1222 dose. The receptors stem from an adult who received the AZD1222 COVID-19 vaccine.

The chain has TRBV21-1 and TRBJ2-6. TRBV21-1 is assigned pseudogene status. This CDR3 contains 16 residues. The CDR3 loop is CASSKGVKHQANVLTF. DNA of the CDR3: TGTGCCAGCAGCAAAGGGGTTAAACATCAAGCCAACGTCCTGACTTTC.

This chain links TRBV2 with TRBJ1-1; 9 bases map to TRBD1. Germline V lookup: CDR1 SNHLY, CDR2 FYNNEI. The CDR3 has 18 residues. Trimming cost V 7 bases and J 4 bases; bases outside gene matches: 19. The CDR3 loop is CASTREIGTGILGTEAFF. The CDR3 DNA reads as TGTGCCAGCACCCGTGAAATAGGGACAGGGATCTTGGGCACTGAAGCTTTCTTT.

The chain is built from TRBV6-1 and TRBJ1-2; the D gene is possibly TRBD1 (6 bases). Per the germline V gene, CDR1 is MNHNS and CDR2 is SASEGT. The CDR3 spans 15 residues. V was shortened by 3 bases and J by 5 bases, with 16 bases between the two germline ends. The CDR3 region is CASSERGATHYGYTF. CDR3 coding DNA: TGTGCCAGCAGTGAGCGGGGGGCGACTCATTATGGCTACACCTTC.

This rearrangement joins TRBV5-8 to TRBJ1-4; D not certain. Germline CDR1 reads SGHTS; CDR2 reads YDEGEE. V was cut by 4 bases and J by 0 bases, with 13 bases left in between. The CDR3 covers 16 residues. The CDR3 DNA reads as TGTGCCAGCAGCCCGGCTTGGGGATCAACTAATGAAAAACTGTTTTTT. It yields the protein CASSPAWGSTNEKLFF.

This sequence joins TRBV27 and TRBJ2-3; 16 bases map to TRBD2. Looked up from germline, CDR1 is MNHEY and CDR2 is SMNVEV (reference sequence). This CDR3 spans 19 amino acids. Trimming cost V 6 bases and J 1 base; bases outside gene matches: 10. DNA for the CDR3: TGTGCCAGCAGACCGGGACTAGCGGGGGGGCTAAGGGGCACAGATACGCAGTATTTT. Protein product: CASRPGLAGGLRGTDTQYF.

The chain is built from TRBV7-9 and TRBJ2-7; D gene ambiguous. This CDR3 spans 11 amino acids. V was trimmed by 5 bases and J by 7 bases, leaving 9 bases between them. From germline, CDR1 is SEHNR and CDR2 FQNEAQ (reference sequence). The CDR3 region is CASSRLREQYF. In nucleotides, the CDR3 is TGTGCCAGCAGCCGGTTGCGGGAGCAGTACTTC. The variable domain in full, completed from reference TRBV7-9 and TRBJ2-7, reads DTGVSQNPRHKITKRGQNVTFRCDPISEHNRLYWYRQTLGQGPEFLTYFQNEAQLEKSRLLSDRFSAERPKGSFSTLEIQRTEQGDSAMYLCASSRLREQYFGPGTRLTVT.

This chain uses TRBV19 with TRBJ2-1; maybe TRBD2 (6 bases). Trimming removed 7 bases from V and 2 bases from J, with 27 bases in between. Germline V gene lookup returns CDR1 LNHDA and CDR2 SQIVND (reference sequence). The CDR3 runs to 19 residues. CDR3 in amino acids: CASNNPRQGGSMTYNEQFF. The CDR3 nucleotides read TGTGCCAGTAACAATCCACGGCAGGGAGGTAGTATGACCTACAATGAGCAGTTCTTC.

The chain employs TRBV15 and TRBJ2-5; D not resolved. This CDR3 has 13 residues. Germline lookup yields CDR1 LNHNV and CDR2 YYDKDF (reference sequence). The ends were cut back, 3 bases at V and 5 bases at J, with 10 bases in the middle. CDR3 in amino acids: CATSRTPAETQYF. Written as DNA, the CDR3 is TGTGCCACCAGCAGGACCCCCGCGGAGACCCAGTACTTC. Drawing the rest from reference TRBV15 and TRBJ2-5, the complete variable domain is DAMVIQNPRYQVTQFGKPVTLSCSQTLNHNVMYWYQQKSSQAPKLLFHYYDKDFNNEADTPDNFQSRRPNTSFCFLDIRSPGLGDTAMYLCATSRTPAETQYFGPGTRLLVL.

The chain links TRBV6-4 to TRBJ2-1, with 12 bases that match TRBD2. Germline V lookup: CDR1 MRHNA, CDR2 SNTAGT. The CDR3 is made up of 15 amino acids. V was pared by 5 bases and J by 4 bases, with 3 bases of the junction left unmatched. CDR3 amino acids: CASSRGTSGYNEQFF. Written as DNA, the CDR3 is TGTGCCAGCAGTAGGGGGACTAGCGGGTACAATGAGCAGTTCTTC.

This chain links TRBV4-2 with TRBJ1-1; D not certain. Germline CDR1 LGHNA, CDR2 YNFKEQ. V was trimmed by 6 bases and J by 0 bases, leaving 11 bases between them. This CDR3 region has 14 residues. The CDR3 nucleotides are TGTGCCAGCAGTCACCGGAGATTGAACACTGAAGCTTTCTTT. Protein: CASSHRRLNTEAFF.

The V and J genes are TRBV12-3 or TRBV12-4 and TRBJ1-6; D call uncertain. V lost 6 bases and J 9 bases, leaving 9 bases between the germline ends. The CDR3 loop spans 12 amino acids. As DNA, the CDR3 is TGTGCCAGCAGCCCTGATCGTTCACCCCTCCACTTT. Encoded protein: CASSPDRSPLHF.

J is TRBJ1-2 and V is TRBV3-1 (or the pseudogene TRBV3-2); D perhaps matches TRBD1 (6 bases). With 5 bases removed from V and 3 bases from J, the gap between germline ends came to 16 bases. The CDR3 consists of 15 residues. CDR1 is LGHDT and CDR2 is YNNKEL in the germline V gene (reference sequence). The CDR3 DNA sequence: TGTGCCAGCAGCTCCCCCAGGGGCACGGACTATGGCTACACCTTC. This encodes CASSSPRGTDYGYTF.

The chain carries TRBV28 and TRBJ2-3; perhaps TRBD2 as D (5 bases). Germline-derived CDR1 and CDR2 are MDHEN and SYDVKM. The CDR3 length is 15 residues. Trimming took 3 bases from V and 2 from J, leaving 12 bases between them. This CDR3 reads CASSLPSGLTDTQYF. The CDR3 nucleotides read TGTGCCAGCAGTTTGCCGAGCGGACTCACAGATACGCAGTATTTT.

The chain uses TRBV15 and TRBJ2-2; D is unresolved. The CDR3 has 13 amino acids. Per germline, CDR1 LNHNV and CDR2 YYDKDF (reference sequence). V was cut by 0 bases and J by 8 bases, with 7 bases left in between. CDR3 sequence (DNA): TGTGCCACCAGCAGAGATGGGCCGGGGGAGCTGTTTTTT. The encoded protein is CATSRDGPGELFF.

This chain uses TRBV24-1 with TRBJ2-1, with 12 bases that match TRBD1. CDR1 is KGHDR, CDR2 SFDVKD, per germline. The trim removed 3 bases at V and 1 base at J, leaving 9 bases unmatched. This CDR3 contains 19 residues. CDR3 DNA: TGTGCCACCAGTGATGAATTACCGGGACAGGGGGCATCCTACAATGAGCAGTTCTTC. It yields the protein CATSDELPGQGASYNEQFF.

A note on this clone: At one boundary the junction diverges from the germline segment, which might be a read error. CDR3 region: CASSQDIISGRGYTF. Written as DNA, the CDR3 is TGTGCCAGCAGTCAAGATATTATTTCAGGGAGAGGCTACACCTTC. V is TRBV14 and J is TRBJ1-2; perhaps TRBD1 as D (5 bases). Germline lookup yields CDR1 SGHDN and CDR2 FVKESK. The length of the CDR3 is 15 residues.

The J gene is TRBJ2-7, the V gene TRBV12-3 or TRBV12-4; D possibly corresponds to TRBD2 (6 bases). Trimming took 3 bases from V and 3 from J, leaving 9 bases between them. The CDR3 is 13 amino acids. CDR3: CASSFGGGYEQYF. The CDR3 bases are TGTGCCAGCAGTTTCGGGGGTGGCTACGAGCAGTACTTC.

V usage is TRBV9 and J usage is TRBJ1-3; 10 positions agree with TRBD1. Germline lookup yields CDR1 SGDLS and CDR2 YYNGEE. The CDR3 extends over 15 amino acids. J lost 2 bases, V lost 4 bases, and 3 bases had no gene match. In DNA, the CDR3 is TGTGCCAGCAGCTTAGGACAGGGGGCTGGAAACACCATATATTTT. It translates to CASSLGQGAGNTIYF.

This clone was recorded once. At one end, the junction sequence differs from germline, possibly due to a read error. The gene calls are TRBV12-3 or TRBV12-4 and TRBJ1-3; 7 bases line up with TRBD1. The CDR3 contains 11 residues. CDR3 nucleotide sequence: TGTGCCAGCAGTGCCGGGACAGCCATCTATTTT. Translating gives CASSAGTAIYF.

The chain uses TRBV30 and TRBJ1-1; D call uncertain. The CDR3 runs to 16 residues. The germline V and J ends were trimmed by 0 bases and 4 bases, with 18 bases remaining between them. The germline CDR1 and CDR2 sequences are GTSNPN and SVGIG (reference sequence). As DNA, the CDR3 is TGTGCCTGGAGTGTGCCCATAGAAGGAGGAAGCACTGAAGCTTTCTTT. Translated, it gives CAWSVPIEGGSTEAFF.

The CDR3: CASRSQRGSLNYGYTF. CDR3 in DNA: TGTGCCAGCAGATCTCAGAGGGGTTCCCTTAACTATGGCTACACCTTC. J is TRBJ1-2 and V is TRBV28, with D possibly matching TRBD1 (5 bases). Germline V gene sequence: CDR1 MDHEN, CDR2 SYDVKM. V lost 6 bases to trimming and J lost 1 base, with 18 bases between them. There are 16 residues in the CDR3.

The chain has TRBV3-1 (or the pseudogene TRBV3-2) and TRBJ2-7; the match to TRBD2 covers 8 bases. The V gene's germline CDR1 is LGHDT and CDR2 YNNKEL (reference sequence). The CDR3 totals 16 residues. Trimming at V came to 1 base and at J to 4 bases, leaving 9 bases not matched to a gene. The CDR3 region has the DNA TGTGCCAGCAGCCAAGGGAGCGGGGGAGGCCCTTACGAGCAGTACTTC. Its protein product is CASSQGSGGGPYEQYF.

The chain uses TRBV29-1 and TRBJ1-1, with D maybe TRBD1 (5 bases). Trimming pared 5 bases from V and 0 bases from J, leaving 10 bases between. The CDR3 spans 13 residues. The germline V gene has CDR1 SQVTM and CDR2 ANQGSEA. CDR3 protein: CSVSRVLNTEAFF. The CDR3, as DNA: TGCAGCGTTAGCAGGGTATTGAACACTGAAGCTTTCTTT. The entire variable domain, with the rest obtained from reference TRBV29-1 and TRBJ1-1, is as follows: SAVISQKPSRDICQRGTSLTIQCQVDSQVTMMFWYRQQPGQSLTLIATANQGSEATYESGFVIDKFPISRPNLTFSTLTVSNMSPEDSSIYLCSVSRVLNTEAFFGQGTRLTVV.

The chain links TRBV7-8 to TRBJ1-2; 8 bases are shared with TRBD1. The CDR3 totals 15 residues. The ends lost 5 bases at V and 4 bases at J; junction bases unmatched: 9. Germline values: CDR1 SGHVS, CDR2 FQNEAQ. Here the CDR3 reads CASSMGQATSYGYTF. DNA for the CDR3: TGTGCCAGCAGCATGGGACAGGCCACCTCCTATGGCTACACCTTC.

The chain couples TRBV30 to TRBJ1-6, with 9 bases that match TRBD1. The CDR3 consists of 14 residues. V trimming: 2 bases; J trimming: 6 bases; junction bases outside the gene matches: 2. Germline CDR1 reads GTSNPN; CDR2 reads SVGIG (reference sequence). CDR3 in DNA: TGTGCCTGGAGTACGGACAGGGGTAATTCACCCCTCCACTTT. Its protein product is CAWSTDRGNSPLHF.

This CDR3 reads CASSQVGTGAPAYPYGYTF. The DNA of the CDR3 is TGTGCCAGCAGCCAAGTCGGGACAGGGGCCCCCGCATACCCATATGGCTACACCTTC. The chain is built from TRBV3-1 (or the pseudogene TRBV3-2) and TRBJ1-2, with TRBD1 matching over 10 bases. Germline V gene sequence: CDR1 LGHDT, CDR2 YNNKEL (reference sequence). V was clipped by 1 base and J by 5 bases; unmatched bases: 16. The CDR3 consists of 19 residues.